This T cell receptor (beta chain) comes out of a study of T cell repertoires in cytomegalovirus infection. Study in general: Used in the study were CMV epitopes, some recently identified and HLA-C-restricted, others well-studied and HLA-B-restricted. Based on public TCR beta signatures, there were indications of CMV infection and of a matching HLA type. Study-level points and caveats: Clonotype analysis showed dominance of the ex vivo response by HLA-C-restricted CMV-specific TCR beta clonotypes.

TCRdb independently ran MiXCR on the reads; one entry per CDR3 protein. This table holds hundreds of thousands of distinct CDR3 sequences, 25% to 35% found once. With respect to this clonotype: Its antigen is still unknown.

Sequences were derived from cultured PBMCs, sampled from culture after CMV antigen stimulation. The receptor was derived from a human donor in good health (CMV status not recorded). Some clones in this sample may be carry-over from other donors' samples.

The CDR3 DNA reads TGTGCCAGCAGCTCGTCGAGGGGGGGGACCACCCGGTCACCCCTCCACTTT. It translates to CASSSSRGGTTRSPLHF. This chain connects TRBV7-8 to TRBJ1-6; D is perhaps TRBD1 (6 bases). This CDR3 contains 17 residues. V lost 4 bases, J lost 10 bases, and 23 bases lay in between. Germline V gene sequence: CDR1 SGHVS, CDR2 FQNEAQ.